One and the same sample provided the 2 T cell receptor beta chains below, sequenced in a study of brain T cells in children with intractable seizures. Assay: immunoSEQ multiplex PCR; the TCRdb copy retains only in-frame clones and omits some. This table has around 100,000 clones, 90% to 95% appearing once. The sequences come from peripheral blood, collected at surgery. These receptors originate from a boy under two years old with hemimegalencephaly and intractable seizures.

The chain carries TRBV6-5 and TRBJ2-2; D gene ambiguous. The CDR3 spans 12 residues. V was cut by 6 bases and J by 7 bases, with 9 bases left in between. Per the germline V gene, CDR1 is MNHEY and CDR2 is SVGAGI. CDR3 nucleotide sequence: TGTGCCAGCAGCGGGTTCCTCGGGGAGCTGTTTTTT. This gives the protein CASSGFLGELFF.

The CDR3: CAWSKRQGRIIMGAFF. The CDR3 DNA is TGTGCCTGGAGCAAGAGACAGGGTCGCATCATCATGGGGGCTTTCTTT. The chain recombines TRBV30 with TRBJ1-1, with 7 bases lining up with TRBD1. The V gene's germline CDR1 is GTSNPN and CDR2 SVGIG (reference sequence). V was clipped by 3 bases and J by 11 bases; unmatched bases: 21. The CDR3 has 16 amino acids. The variable domain in full, completed from reference TRBV30 and TRBJ1-1, reads SQTIHQWPATLVQPVGSPLSLECTVEGTSNPNLYWYRQAAGRGLQLLFYSVGIGQISSEVPQNLSASRPQDRQFILSSKKLLLSDSGFYLCAWSKRQGRIIMGAFFGQGTRLTVV.